The 2 T cell receptor beta chains listed next were all sequenced from one sample in a study of shared clonotypes between healthy human individuals. The assay was immunoSEQ multiplex PCR, and TCRdb's table has in-frame clones only and misses some. The data show some 510,000 clones, around 74% seen once. Material: PBMCs. The receptors stem from a woman in her 40s in good health. Some clones in this sample may be carry-over from other donors' samples.

This clone occurred many times. The CDR3 spells CASGRVSDTEAFF. The CDR3 region has the DNA TGTGCCAGCGGGCGGGTCTCGGACACTGAAGCTTTCTTT. The rearrangement links TRBV5-4 to TRBJ1-1; D not certain. The CDR3 has 13 amino acids. Germline CDR1 SGHNT, CDR2 YYREEE (reference sequence). Trimming shortened V by 7 bases and J by 3 bases, and 13 bases separated the two germline ends.

This clone was seen a handful of times. This chain joins TRBV11-2 and TRBJ2-1; 12 bases line up with TRBD2. Germline CDR1 is SGHAT and CDR2 is FQNNGV. The CDR3 extends over 17 amino acids. V was clipped by 4 bases and J by 5 bases; unmatched bases: 9. DNA for the CDR3: TGTGCCAGCAGCTCCAGGACTAGCGGGACGACCCACAATGAGCAGTTCTTC. It translates to CASSSRTSGTTHNEQFF. Looking up the rest from reference TRBV11-2 and TRBJ2-1 gives the full variable domain: EAGVAQSPRYKIIEKRQSVAFWCNPISGHATLYWYQQILGQGPKLLIQFQNNGVVDDSQLPKDRFSAERLKGVDSTLKIQPAKLEDSAVYLCASSSRTSGTTHNEQFFGPGTRLTVL.